The clone carrying this T cell receptor beta chain was counted between two and nine times. Here immunoSEQ multiplex PCR was the method, and the copy in TCRdb shows in-frame clones only, minus some. Counted here are 400,000 to 450,000 clones, over 85% occurring once; the ten biggest clones make up 0.65% to 1%. The sample belongs to a study of blood T cell repertoires in COVID-19. The CDR3 loop spans 15 amino acids. V trimming: 2 bases; J trimming: 8 bases; junction bases outside the gene matches: 6. Germline CDR1 is LGHDT and CDR2 is YNNKEL (reference sequence). The rearrangement links TRBV3-1 (or the pseudogene TRBV3-2) to TRBJ2-2, with 9 bases lining up with TRBD2. Sequences were obtained from peripheral blood. This clonotype originated in a man younger than 30 with COVID-19, enrolled during active disease. The CDR3 region has the DNA TGTGCCAGCAGCCAATCCAGTAGCGGGAGAGGGGAGCTGTTTTTT. Residues: CASSQSSSGRGELFF.